The clone carrying this T cell receptor (beta chain) showed up many times. The data originate from a study of neurological immune-mediated disorders. The CDR3 runs to 15 residues. J was trimmed by 2 bases and V by 5 bases; bases with no gene match: 4. Specified time point: longitudinal time-point 3. The unsorted libraries were generated from a total of 2 million PBMCs, which had been stored in RNAlater at -80 C. The cDNA came from 5'RACE with 10-nucleotide random UMIs. Over 170 million TCR-beta sequences from 15-18 subjects were obtained in each sequencing run. Each CDR3 protein gets one entry after TCRdb re-called the 5' RACE reads with MiXCR. The repertoire has roughly 100,000 distinct CDR3 sequences, 10% to 12% of them found once; the top ten carry about 3%.

This receptor was taken from a female donor with HTLV-1-associated myelopathy (HAM/TSP). V usage is TRBV12-3 or TRBV12-4 and J usage is TRBJ2-3; 10 bases map to TRBD2. The specimen sequenced was PBMCs. This chain's CDR3 is CASSPSGGTTDTQYF. Written as DNA, the CDR3 is TGTGCCAGCAGTCCTAGCGGGGGCACCACAGATACGCAGTATTTT.